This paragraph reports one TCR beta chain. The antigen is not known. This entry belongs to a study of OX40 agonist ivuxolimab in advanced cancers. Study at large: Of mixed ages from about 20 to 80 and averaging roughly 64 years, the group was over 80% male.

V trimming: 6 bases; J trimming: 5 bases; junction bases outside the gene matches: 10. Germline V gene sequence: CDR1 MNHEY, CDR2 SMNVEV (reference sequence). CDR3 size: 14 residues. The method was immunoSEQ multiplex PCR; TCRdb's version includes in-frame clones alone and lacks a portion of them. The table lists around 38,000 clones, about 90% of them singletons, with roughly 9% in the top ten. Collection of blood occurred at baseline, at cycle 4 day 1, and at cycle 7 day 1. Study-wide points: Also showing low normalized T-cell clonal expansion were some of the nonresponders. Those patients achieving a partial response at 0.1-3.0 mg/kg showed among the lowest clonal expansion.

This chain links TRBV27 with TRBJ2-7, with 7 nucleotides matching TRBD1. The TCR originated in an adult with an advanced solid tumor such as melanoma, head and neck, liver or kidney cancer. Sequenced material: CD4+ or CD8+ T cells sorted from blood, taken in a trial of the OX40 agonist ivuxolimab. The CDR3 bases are TGTGCCAGCAGAACGACAGGGATGTCGGACGAGCAGTACTTC. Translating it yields CASRTTGMSDEQYF.